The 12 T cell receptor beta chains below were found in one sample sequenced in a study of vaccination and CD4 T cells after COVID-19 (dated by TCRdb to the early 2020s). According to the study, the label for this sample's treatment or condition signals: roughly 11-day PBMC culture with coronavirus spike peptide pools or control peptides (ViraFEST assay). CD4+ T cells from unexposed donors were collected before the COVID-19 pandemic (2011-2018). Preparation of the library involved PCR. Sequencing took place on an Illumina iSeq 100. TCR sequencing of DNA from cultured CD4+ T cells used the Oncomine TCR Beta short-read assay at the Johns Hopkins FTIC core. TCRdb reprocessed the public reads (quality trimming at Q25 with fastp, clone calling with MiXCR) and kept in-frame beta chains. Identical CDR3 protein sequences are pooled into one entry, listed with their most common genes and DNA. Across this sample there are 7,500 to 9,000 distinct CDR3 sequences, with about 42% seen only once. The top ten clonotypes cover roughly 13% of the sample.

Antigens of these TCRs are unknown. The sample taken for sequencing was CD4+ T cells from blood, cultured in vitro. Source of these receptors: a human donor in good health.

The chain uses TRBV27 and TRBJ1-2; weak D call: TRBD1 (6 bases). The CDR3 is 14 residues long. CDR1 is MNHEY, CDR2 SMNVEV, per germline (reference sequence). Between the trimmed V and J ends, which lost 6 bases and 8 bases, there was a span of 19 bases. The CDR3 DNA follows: TGTGCCAGCAGGCCCACAGGGTTCTATCGGGGCTACACCTTC. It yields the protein CASRPTGFYRGYTF.

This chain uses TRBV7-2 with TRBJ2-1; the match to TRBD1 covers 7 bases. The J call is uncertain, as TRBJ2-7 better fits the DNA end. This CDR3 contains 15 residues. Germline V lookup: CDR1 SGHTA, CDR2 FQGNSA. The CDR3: CASSPNRGVSYEQYF. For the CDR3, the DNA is TGTGCCAGCAGCCCTAACAGGGGCGTCTCCTACGAGCAGTACTTC.

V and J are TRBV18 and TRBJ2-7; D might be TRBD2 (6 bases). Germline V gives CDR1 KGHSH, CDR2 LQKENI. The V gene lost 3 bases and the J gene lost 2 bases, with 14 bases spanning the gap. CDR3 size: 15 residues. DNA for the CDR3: TGTGCCAGCTCACCTGAGCTAGCGACTACCTACGAGCAGTACTTC. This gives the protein CASSPELATTYEQYF.

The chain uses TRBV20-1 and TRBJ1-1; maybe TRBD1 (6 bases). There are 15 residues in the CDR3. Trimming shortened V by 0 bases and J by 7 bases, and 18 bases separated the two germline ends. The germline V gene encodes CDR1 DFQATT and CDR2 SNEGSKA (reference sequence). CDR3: CSARDLGGGQFEAFF. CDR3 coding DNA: TGCAGTGCTAGAGATCTGGGGGGTGGACAGTTTGAAGCTTTCTTT.

CDR3 coding DNA: TGTGCCAGCAGCCAACTGCCGGGCGGCAGGCTGGAGAATGGCTACACCTTC. Its translation: CASSQLPGGRLENGYTF. This chain connects TRBV14 to TRBJ1-2; D is ambiguous. The CDR3 has 17 amino acids. Per the germline V gene, CDR1 is SGHDN and CDR2 is FVKESK. Between the trimmed V and J ends, which lost 2 bases and 6 bases, there was a span of 22 bases.

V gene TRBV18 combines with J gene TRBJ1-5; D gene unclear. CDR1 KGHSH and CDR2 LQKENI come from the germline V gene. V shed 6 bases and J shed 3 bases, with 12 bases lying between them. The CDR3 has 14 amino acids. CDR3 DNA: TGTGCCAGCTCTGCCGGACGGGTCAATCAGCCCCAGCATTTT. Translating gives CASSAGRVNQPQHF. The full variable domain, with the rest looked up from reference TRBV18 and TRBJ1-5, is NAGVMQNPRHLVRRRGQEARLRCSPMKGHSHVYWYRQLPEEGLKFMVYLQKENIIDESGMPKERFSAEFPKEGPSILRIQQVVRGDSAAYFCASSAGRVNQPQHFGDGTRLSIL.

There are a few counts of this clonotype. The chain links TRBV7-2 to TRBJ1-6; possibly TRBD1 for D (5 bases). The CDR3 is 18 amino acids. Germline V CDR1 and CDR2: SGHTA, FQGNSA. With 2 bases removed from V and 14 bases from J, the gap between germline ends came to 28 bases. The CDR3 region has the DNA TGTGCCAGCAGCTTAAAAGCTTTACAGGCAGCCTTCGGGAGTGCCCTCCACTTT. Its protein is CASSLKALQAAFGSALHF.

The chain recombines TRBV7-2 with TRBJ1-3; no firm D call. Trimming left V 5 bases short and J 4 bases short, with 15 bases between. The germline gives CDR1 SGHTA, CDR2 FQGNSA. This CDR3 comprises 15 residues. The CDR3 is CASSPGLADGNTIYF. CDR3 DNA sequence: TGTGCCAGCAGCCCTGGACTCGCTGACGGAAACACCATATATTTT.

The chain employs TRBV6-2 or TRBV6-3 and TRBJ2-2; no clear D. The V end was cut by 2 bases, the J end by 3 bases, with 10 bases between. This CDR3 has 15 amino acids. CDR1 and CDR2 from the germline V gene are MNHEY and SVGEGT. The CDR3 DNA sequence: TGTGCCAGCAGTTACCCCGGGCGACACACCGGGGAGCTGTTTTTT. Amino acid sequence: CASSYPGRHTGELFF.

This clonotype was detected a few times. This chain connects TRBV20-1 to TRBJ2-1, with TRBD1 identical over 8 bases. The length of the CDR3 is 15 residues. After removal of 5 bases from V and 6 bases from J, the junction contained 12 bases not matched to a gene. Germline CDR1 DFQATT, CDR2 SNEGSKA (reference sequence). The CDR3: CSALSGTGVSNEQFF. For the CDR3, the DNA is TGCAGTGCTCTCTCCGGGACAGGAGTGAGCAATGAGCAGTTCTTC.

In DNA, the CDR3 is TGTGCCAGCAGCTTGCAGGCAGGATCTTTAGGGGTCTACACCTTC. It codes for CASSLQAGSLGVYTF. The chain has TRBV5-4 and TRBJ1-2; TRBD1 might be the D (5 bases). CDR1 is SGHNT and CDR2 is YYREEE in the germline V gene (reference sequence). The CDR3 runs 15 residues. V gave up 1 base and J gave up 10 bases, with 20 bases separating them.

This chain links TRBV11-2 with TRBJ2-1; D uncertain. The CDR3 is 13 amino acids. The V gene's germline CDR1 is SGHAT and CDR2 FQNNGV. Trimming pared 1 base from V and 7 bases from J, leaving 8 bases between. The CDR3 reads CASSLVGQNEQFF. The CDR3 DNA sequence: TGTGCCAGCAGCTTAGTAGGGCAGAATGAGCAGTTCTTC.